The clone carrying this T cell receptor (beta chain) was recorded only once. The PCR employed 60 Vbeta primers together with 13 Jbeta primers. Only in-frame clones appear in the TCRdb table, and some are missing; sequencing was by immunoSEQ multiplex PCR. The data contain about 130,000 clones, around three quarters of them singletons. The sample comes from a study of cytomegalovirus exposure and HLA in healthy donors. The CDR3 runs to 15 residues. CDR1 is LGHNT and CDR2 is FRNRAP in the germline V gene. V lost 1 base and J 1 base, leaving 7 bases between the germline ends. This TCR derives from a man younger than 40 in good health and CMV-seropositive. The chain carries TRBV12-5 and TRBJ2-2; possibly TRBD2 for D (5 bases). Sequencing was done on a sample of PBMCs. CDR3 in amino acids: CASGLGGGNTGELFF. CDR3 bases: TGTGCTAGTGGTTTGGGCGGAGGGAACACCGGGGAGCTGTTTTTT.